Listed below are T cell receptor beta chains from one sample, sequenced in a study of CD8 T cells in Susac syndrome. Via MiXCR, TCRdb re-called the immunoSEQ multiplex PCR reads, giving one row per CDR3 protein. The top ten hold approximately 0.1% of the sample, which has some 200,000 distinct CDR3 sequences, almost 96% seen once. Sequencing was carried out using CD4+ T cells from PBMCs. The receptor source for this set is a human donor with Susac syndrome. The CDR3 runs from the conserved cysteine through the conserved F or W. The D gene is left open where the match is weak. Clone size is shown for a subset of rows, as once, few, many or a class of expanded clone.

D gene: NA; V gene: TRBV20-1; clone size: NA; J gene: TRBJ1-2; CDR3 DNA: TGCAGTGCTAGAGAAAACCTGCGGGTTCATGGCTACACCTTC; CDR3 protein: CSARENLRVHGYTF
D gene: NA; V gene: TRBV12-3/TRBV12-4; clone size: NA; J gene: TRBJ1-2; CDR3 DNA: TGTGCCAGCAGTTTTAGGGTTGGCTACACCTTC; CDR3 protein: CASSFRVGYTF
D gene: TRBD1; V gene: TRBV30; clone size: NA; J gene: TRBJ2-5; CDR3 DNA: TGTGCCTGGAACCGGGGACAGCAAGAGACCCAGTACTTC; CDR3 protein: CAWNRGQQETQYF
D gene: NA; V gene: TRBV30; clone size: NA; J gene: TRBJ1-1; CDR3 DNA: TGTGCCTGGACCACAGGGTTTAACACTGAAGCTTTCTTT; CDR3 protein: CAWTTGFNTEAFF
D gene: NA; V gene: TRBV4-1; clone size: once; J gene: TRBJ2-7; CDR3 DNA: TGCGCCAGCGGACGACAGTACGAGCAGTACTTC; CDR3 protein: CASGRQYEQYF
D gene: TRBD1; V gene: TRBV19; clone size: NA; J gene: TRBJ1-1; CDR3 DNA: TGTGCCAGCCGGACAGGGCCAATGAACACTGAAGCTTTCTTT; CDR3 protein: CASRTGPMNTEAFF
D gene: NA; V gene: TRBV7-9; clone size: few; J gene: TRBJ1-5; CDR3 DNA: TGTGCCAGCAGCTTACAGGGTAATAGCAATCAGCCCCAGCATTTT; CDR3 protein: CASSLQGNSNQPQHF
D gene: TRBD1; V gene: TRBV18; clone size: NA; J gene: TRBJ1-5; CDR3 DNA: TGTGCCAGCTCACCAGATGCTGGCGGGACAGGCCAACATTTT; CDR3 protein: CASSPDAGGTGQHF
D gene: NA; V gene: TRBV28; clone size: NA; J gene: TRBJ2-7; CDR3 DNA: TGTGCCAGCAATCTTGACAGGTCCTACGAGCAGTACTTC; CDR3 protein: CASNLDRSYEQYF
D gene: NA; V gene: TRBV6-5; clone size: NA; J gene: TRBJ2-2; CDR3 DNA: TGTGCCAGCAGTTACCCCCCGAGCGGTGGTCAAGAGCTGTTTTTT; CDR3 protein: CASSYPPSGGQELFF
D gene: NA; V gene: TRBV9; clone size: NA; J gene: TRBJ2-4; CDR3 DNA: TGTGCCAGCAGCGTAGGGGGCAGAGACATTCAGTACTTC; CDR3 protein: CASSVGGRDIQYF
D gene: NA; V gene: TRBV25-1; clone size: NA; J gene: TRBJ2-2; CDR3 DNA: TGTGCCAGCACCGGAGACGCGAACACCGGGGAGCTGTTTTTT; CDR3 protein: CASTGDANTGELFF
D gene: NA; V gene: TRBV19; clone size: NA; J gene: TRBJ2-4; CDR3 DNA: TGTGCCAGTAGGGCTGACAGAGCCAAAAACATTCAGTACTTC; CDR3 protein: CASRADRAKNIQYF
D gene: NA; V gene: TRBV11-2; clone size: NA; J gene: TRBJ1-2; CDR3 DNA: TGTGCCAGCAGCTTAGTTGCCGGGGGCCATGGCTACACCTTC; CDR3 protein: CASSLVAGGHGYTF
D gene: NA; V gene: TRBV5-6; clone size: NA; J gene: TRBJ1-2; CDR3 DNA: TGTGCCAGCAGCTTGCAGGGCCACTATGGCTACACCTTC; CDR3 protein: CASSLQGHYGYTF
D gene: NA; V gene: TRBV29-1; clone size: once; J gene: TRBJ1-2; CDR3 DNA: TGCAGCGTTGATGGGTACACCTTC; CDR3 protein: CSVDGYTF
D gene: NA; V gene: TRBV7-2; clone size: NA; J gene: TRBJ1-2; CDR3 DNA: TGTGCCAGCAGCTTAGCGGGGGGTTTAGGCTATGGCTACACCTTC; CDR3 protein: CASSLAGGLGYGYTF
D gene: NA; V gene: TRBV7-9; clone size: NA; J gene: TRBJ1-2; CDR3 DNA: TGTGCCAGCAGGCCGGGGGTTACGAGCAATGGCTACACCTTC; CDR3 protein: CASRPGVTSNGYTF
D gene: NA; V gene: TRBV30; clone size: NA; J gene: TRBJ1-6; CDR3 DNA: TGTGCCTGGAGTGTGGGACGAGATAATTCACCCCTCCACTTT; CDR3 protein: CAWSVGRDNSPLHF
D gene: NA; V gene: TRBV12-3/TRBV12-4; clone size: NA; J gene: TRBJ1-3; CDR3 DNA: TGTGCCAGCAGTCCTAACAGGGTCGGAAACACCATATATTTT; CDR3 protein: CASSPNRVGNTIYF
D gene: NA; V gene: TRBV30; clone size: once; J gene: TRBJ1-6; CDR3 DNA: TGTGCCTGGATACAGGACGATTCACCCCTCCACTTT; CDR3 protein: CAWIQDDSPLHF
D gene: TRBD1; V gene: TRBV2; clone size: NA; J gene: TRBJ1-1; CDR3 DNA: TGTGCCAGCAGTGAAAACAGGGGGGGTGGGAACACTGAAGCTTTCTTT; CDR3 protein: CASSENRGGGNTEAFF
D gene: NA; V gene: TRBV20-1; clone size: NA; J gene: TRBJ1-2; CDR3 DNA: TGCAGTGCTAGAGGGACAGACGTATTCTATGGCTACACCTTC; CDR3 protein: CSARGTDVFYGYTF
D gene: NA; V gene: TRBV6-5; clone size: once; J gene: TRBJ2-3; CDR3 DNA: TGTGCCAGCAGTTCCTCAGCGGGCGGCACAGATACGCAGTATTTT; CDR3 protein: CASSSSAGGTDTQYF
D gene: NA; V gene: TRBV25-1; clone size: NA; J gene: TRBJ2-7; CDR3 DNA: TGTGCCAGCAGTGAAGGTGGACTGGGATACTACGAGCAGTACTTC; CDR3 protein: CASSEGGLGYYEQYF
D gene: TRBD2; V gene: TRBV6-2/TRBV6-3; clone size: NA; J gene: TRBJ2-1; CDR3 DNA: TGTGCCAGCACCCTAGCGGGGGGAGGGGATGAGCAGTTCTTC; CDR3 protein: CASTLAGGGDEQFF
D gene: TRBD1; V gene: TRBV20-1; clone size: NA; J gene: TRBJ2-5; CDR3 DNA: TGCAGTGCTAATCCGGGACAGCCCCTGGCGTGGGAGACCCAGTACTTC; CDR3 protein: CSANPGQPLAWETQYF
D gene: TRBD2; V gene: TRBV9; clone size: NA; J gene: TRBJ2-1; CDR3 DNA: TGTGCCAGCAGCACTCGACTAGCGGGGGGGCCCTACAATGAGCAGTTCTTC; CDR3 protein: CASSTRLAGGPYNEQFF
D gene: TRBD2; V gene: TRBV3-1; clone size: NA; J gene: TRBJ2-4; CDR3 DNA: TGTGCCAGCAGCCAACGGGGGGAAGAAAACATTCAGTACTTC; CDR3 protein: CASSQRGEENIQYF
D gene: NA; V gene: TRBV13; clone size: NA; J gene: TRBJ2-6; CDR3 DNA: TGTGCCAGCAGCTTAGTTGGCGTCTCTGGGGCCAACGTCCTGACTTTC; CDR3 protein: CASSLVGVSGANVLTF
D gene: NA; V gene: TRBV11-1; clone size: NA; J gene: TRBJ2-5; CDR3 DNA: TGTGCCAGCAGCTTTCACACGGTCCGGGAGACCCAGTACTTC; CDR3 protein: CASSFHTVRETQYF
D gene: NA; V gene: TRBV27; clone size: NA; J gene: TRBJ1-6; CDR3 DNA: TGTGCCAGCAGTTTAATGCCAGGGTGGGATTCACCCCTCCACTTT; CDR3 protein: CASSLMPGWDSPLHF
D gene: NA; V gene: TRBV20-1; clone size: NA; J gene: TRBJ2-5; CDR3 DNA: TGCAGTGCTAGCAGGGGTGGGGGGCGGACGGAGACCCAGTACTTC; CDR3 protein: CSASRGGGRTETQYF
D gene: NA; V gene: TRBV9; clone size: NA; J gene: TRBJ2-2; CDR3 DNA: TGTGCCAGCAGCGTAGAGGACACCGGGGAGCTGTTTTTT; CDR3 protein: CASSVEDTGELFF
D gene: NA; V gene: TRBV2; clone size: NA; J gene: TRBJ2-1; CDR3 DNA: TGTGCCAGCAGTGTCGGGAATGAGCAGTTCTTC; CDR3 protein: CASSVGNEQFF